The 20 T cell receptor beta chains below all came from one sample that was sequenced in a study of blood T cells in healthy people across ages. Together with a sample-barcoded 5' primer, a J-beta primer mix was included in a second PCR lasting about 7 to 11 cycles. TCRdb passed the 5' RACE reads through MiXCR, listing each CDR3 protein once. The sample has more than 800,000 distinct CDR3 sequences; around 26% are singletons. Sequenced sample: blood. Every receptor here comes from a woman at least 80 years old in good health.

J is TRBJ2-6 and V is TRBV7-2, with D possibly being TRBD1 (5 bases). The germline gives CDR1 SGHTA, CDR2 FQGNSA. Trimming stripped 6 bases from V and 2 bases from J, with 11 bases between. The CDR3 is 15 residues long. The CDR3 nucleotides read TGTGCCAGCAGATACTCAGGGCCTGGGGCCAACGTCCTGACTTTC. Translation: CASRYSGPGANVLTF.

Comments on this clonotype: This may be a read error, as it is one base from a much larger clone. The V gene is TRBV6-5, the J gene TRBJ1-4, with a tentative D call TRBD1 (5 bases). Trimming stripped 5 bases from V and 5 bases from J, with 18 bases between. Germline CDR1 reads MNHEY; CDR2 reads SVGAGI. The CDR3 covers 16 residues. CDR3 amino acids: CASSESRGKSNEKLFF. CDR3 in DNA: TGTGCCAGCAGTGAATCGAGGGGAAAAAGCAATGAAAAACTGTTTTTT.

This clonotype has just one count. One end of the junction does not line up with germline, which may come from a read error. CDR3 in amino acids: CANSFPGNEQFF. In nucleotides, the CDR3 is TGCGCCAACAGCTTTCCGGGCAATGAGCAGTTCTTC. The chain uses TRBV5-1 and TRBJ2-1; D not resolved. CDR1 and CDR2 (germline): SGHRS, YFSETQ. The CDR3 contains 12 residues.

Notes on this clonotype: A much larger clone differs from this one at a single base, so this may be a read error. The chain has TRBV6-1 and TRBJ2-5; a possible D gene is TRBD2 (7 bases). The J call may be incorrect, as the DNA end agrees better with TRBJ2-1. The CDR3 is 12 amino acids. Germline CDR1 MNHNS, CDR2 SASEGT. The DNA for the CDR3 is TGTGCCAGCACCGGGGGGCGAGAGACCCAGTTCTTC. Amino acid sequence: CASTGGRETQFF.

This clonotype has at least ten counts. The rearrangement joins TRBV19 to TRBJ2-7; 11 positions match TRBD1. Germline assignment: CDR1 LNHDA and CDR2 SQIVND (reference sequence). CDR3 length: 15 amino acids. The J segment lost 4 bases and the V segment lost 5 bases, leaving 7 bases of the junction unmatched. The CDR3 DNA sequence: TGTGCCAGTAGTGGGGACAGGGGGTTTCCTTACGAGCAGTACTTC. Residues: CASSGDRGFPYEQYF.

The rearrangement joins TRBV5-6 to TRBJ1-5; D is ambiguous. CDR1 and CDR2 (germline): SGHDT, YYEEEE. The CDR3 extends over 15 amino acids. V was trimmed by 0 bases and J by 0 bases, leaving 7 bases between them. CDR3 nucleotide sequence: TGTGCCAGCAGCTTGGGGCACCTTAGCAATCAGCCCCAGCATTTT. Residues: CASSLGHLSNQPQHF. Full variable domain (outside the CDR3, taken from reference TRBV5-6 and TRBJ1-5): DAGVTQSPTHLIKTRGQQVTLRCSPKSGHDTVSWYQQALGQGPQFIFQYYEEEERQRGNFPDRFSGHQFPNYSSELNVNALLLGDSALYLCASSLGHLSNQPQHFGDGTRLSIL.

Only a few counts were recorded for this clonotype. This chain joins TRBV2 and TRBJ1-6; the match to TRBD1 covers 7 bases. In germline, CDR1 is SNHLY, CDR2 FYNNEI. The CDR3 is 15 residues long. Germline trimming cut 5 bases from V and 7 bases from J; bases unmatched to any gene: 8. DNA of the CDR3: TGTGCCAGCAGTACGACGACAGGGACGAATTCACCCCTCCACTTT. As protein: CASSTTTGTNSPLHF.

This clonotype was counted between two and nine times. This chain links TRBV20-1 with TRBJ1-5; D unresolved. The germline V and J ends were trimmed by 3 bases and 0 bases, with 18 bases remaining between them. From germline, CDR1 is DFQATT and CDR2 SNEGSKA (reference sequence). The length of the CDR3 is 17 residues. CDR3 protein: CSASIGHMGYSNQPQHF. CDR3 sequence (DNA): TGCAGTGCTAGCATAGGGCATATGGGTTATAGCAATCAGCCCCAGCATTTT.

This clonotype was seen ten or more times. The chain joins TRBV12-3 or TRBV12-4 to TRBJ1-5; D remains ambiguous. CDR3 length equals 14 residues. Trimming took off 4 bases at V and 4 bases at J, with 11 bases between the two ends. The CDR3: CASSSVGENQPQHF. Written as DNA, the CDR3 is TGTGCCAGCAGTTCTGTCGGGGAGAATCAGCCCCAGCATTTT.

This clonotype was seen only a few times. Written as DNA, the CDR3 is TGTGCCAGCAGTTATCTGGGCCCGGGCGACACTGAAGCTTTCTTT. Translated, it gives CASSYLGPGDTEAFF. The V gene is TRBV6-6, the J gene TRBJ1-1; D gene uncertain. The CDR3 sequence is 15 residues long. With 3 bases removed from V and 3 bases from J, the gap between germline ends came to 14 bases. Germline V lookup: CDR1 MNHNY, CDR2 SVGAGI (reference sequence).

This clonotype was observed at least ten times. The CDR3 region has the DNA TGTGCCAGCGCCCCCCGCAGGGCCACCGCAACTTACAATGAGCAGTTCTTC. Protein: CASAPRRATATYNEQFF. V and J are TRBV7-9 and TRBJ2-1; a weak D match, TRBD1 (5 bases). The CDR3 runs 17 residues. Per the germline V gene, CDR1 is SEHNR and CDR2 is FQNEAQ (reference sequence). V lost 8 bases and J 4 bases, leaving 24 bases between the germline ends.

This chain connects TRBV3-1 to TRBJ2-5; TRBD2 agrees at 7 bases. Per germline, CDR1 LGHDT and CDR2 YNNKEL (reference sequence). This CDR3 comprises 16 residues. Trimming took 4 bases from V and 5 from J; bases not matched to a gene: 13. The chain's CDR3 is CASSLSSGEVRETQYF. CDR3 nucleotide sequence: TGTGCCAGCAGCCTCTCTAGCGGAGAAGTTCGGGAGACCCAGTACTTC.

The genes are TRBV21-1 and TRBJ1-2. TRBV21-1 is an annotated pseudogene. The CDR3 contains 17 residues. The DNA of the CDR3 is TGTGCCAGCAGCAACCAATTAAAGGCGGGCCTCAACTATGGCTACACCTTC. Residues: CASSNQLKAGLNYGYTF.

This chain uses TRBV3-1 with TRBJ2-7; 11 nucleotides match TRBD2. This CDR3 spans 18 amino acids. CDR1 and CDR2 from the germline V gene are LGHDT and YNNKEL (reference sequence). Trimming cost V 3 bases and J 2 bases; bases outside gene matches: 12. The CDR3 loop is CASSQLLAGVGPAYEQYF. DNA for the CDR3: TGTGCCAGCAGCCAGCTACTAGCGGGGGTTGGCCCCGCCTACGAGCAGTACTTC.

The chain employs TRBV29-1 and TRBJ1-4, with 7 bases aligning to TRBD1. There are 16 residues in the CDR3. Unmatched junction bases numbered 15, after V lost 2 bases and J lost 9 bases. Germline V gives CDR1 SQVTM, CDR2 ANQGSEA. This CDR3 is CSVEYPDRASRKKLFF. CDR3 sequence (DNA): TGCAGCGTTGAATATCCCGACAGGGCCTCCAGGAAAAAACTGTTTTTT.

The CDR3, as DNA: TGTGCCAGCAGCGTAAGGACAGGGCCGAACACCGGGGAGCTGTTTTTT. Translation: CASSVRTGPNTGELFF. V is TRBV9 and J is TRBJ2-2, with 8 bases matching TRBD1. The ends lost 1 base at V and 0 bases at J; junction bases unmatched: 2. CDR1 SGDLS and CDR2 YYNGEE come from the germline V gene. This CDR3 has 16 residues.

With regard to this clonotype: This could be a read error, since a much larger clone is one nucleotide away. The chain has TRBV15 and TRBJ1-5, with D perhaps matching TRBD1 (5 bases). Germline V gene data show CDR1 as LNHNV and CDR2 as YYDKDF (reference sequence). With 0 bases removed from V and 7 bases from J, the gap between germline ends came to 16 bases. The length of the CDR3 is 16 residues. CDR3 amino acids: CATSRERLGTGQPQHF. The CDR3 DNA reads as TGTGCCACCAGCAGAGAGCGACTCGGGACCGGACAGCCCCAGCATTTT.

This clonotype was observed a handful of times. The chain joins TRBV2 to TRBJ1-6; 9 bases match TRBD1. This CDR3 comprises 15 residues. Germline V CDR1 and CDR2: SNHLY, FYNNEI. V lost 6 bases to trimming and J lost 6 bases; unmatched junction nucleotides: 6. The CDR3 protein is CASSATGGGNSPLHF. CDR3 sequence (DNA): TGTGCCAGCAGCGCTACAGGGGGCGGTAATTCACCCCTCCACTTT.

The table lists this clonotype with many counts. V usage is TRBV7-2 and J usage is TRBJ2-1, with 11 nucleotides matching TRBD1. In germline, CDR1 is SGHTA, CDR2 FQGNSA. V lost 4 bases to trimming and J lost 9 bases; unmatched junction nucleotides: 8. The length of the CDR3 is 15 residues. CDR3 protein: CASSYGQGAPSEQFF. CDR3 in DNA: TGTGCCAGCAGCTACGGACAGGGGGCGCCAAGTGAGCAGTTCTTC.

This clonotype was found many times. The J gene is TRBJ2-7, the V gene TRBV20-1; 7 nucleotides line up with TRBD1. CDR1 is DFQATT, CDR2 SNEGSKA, per germline (reference sequence). Trimming cost V 2 bases and J 9 bases; bases outside gene matches: 4. This CDR3 contains 11 residues. The CDR3 sequence: CSARHGQVQYF. Here the CDR3 DNA reads TGCAGTGCTAGACACGGACAGGTGCAGTACTTC.